The rows below give T cell receptor beta chains drawn from one sample of a study of Ad26.COV2.S vaccination and SARS-CoV-2 variants. The protocol was immunoSEQ multiplex PCR, while the TCRdb copy is restricted to in-frame clones and leaves out a portion. The table records 350,000 to 400,000 clones, about 85% of them present only once. The source material was peripheral blood, sampled in a trial of Ad26.COV2.S vaccine versus placebo. All receptors come from a person aged 18-60 years who received the Ad26.COV2.S COVID-19 vaccine or a placebo. Both conserved end residues are part of each CDR3. The order of the fields is clone size, D gene, J gene, V gene, CDR3 DNA, CDR3 protein. D genes are given only for firm matches. Not every row has a clone size; where given, it reads once, few, many or a size class.

-	TRBD1	TRBJ1-5	TRBV6-4	TGTGCCAAGGGCCGTACCGGGACAGGTAGCAATCAGCCCCAGCATTTT	CAKGRTGTGSNQPQHF
-	-	TRBJ2-7	TRBV6-2/TRBV6-3	TGTGCCAGCAGTCCGCGGGACGGCTCCTACGAGCAGTACTTC	CASSPRDGSYEQYF
-	-	TRBJ1-4	TRBV20-1	TGCAGTGCTACCAGGGCTGAAAAACTGTTTTTT	CSATRAEKLFF
few	-	TRBJ1-2	TRBV18	TGTGCCAGCTCACCAGGCAACCCCTATGGCTACACCTTC	CASSPGNPYGYTF
-	-	TRBJ2-1	TRBV9	TGTGCCAGCAGCGTATCCCCGGGACTGGAAGACAATGAGCAGTTCTTC	CASSVSPGLEDNEQFF
-	-	TRBJ1-5	TRBV27	TGTGCCAGCGGGACGGGGGAGGCTCAGCCCCAGCATTTT	CASGTGEAQPQHF
-	-	TRBJ2-7	TRBV19	TGTGCCAGTAGTGCGCAGCCAGCCTACGAGCAGTACTTC	CASSAQPAYEQYF
-	-	TRBJ2-1	TRBV5-1	TGCGCCAGCAGCCGAAACAGGGTTGTCTACAATGAGCAGTTCTTC	CASSRNRVVYNEQFF
-	-	TRBJ2-6	TRBV5-5	TGTGCCAGCAGCTTGGAGGTTAGCTCTGGGGCCAACGTCCTGACTTTC	CASSLEVSSGANVLTF
once	-	TRBJ2-4	TRBV7-9	TGTGCCAGCAGCTTAGAGGGGGTTGCCAAAAACATTCAGTACTTC	CASSLEGVAKNIQYF
few	-	TRBJ2-7	TRBV7-2	TGTGCCAGCAGCTTAGGTCCCAGGAGCTACGAGCAGTACTTC	CASSLGPRSYEQYF
-	TRBD1	TRBJ2-7	TRBV18	TGTGCCAGCTCACCTGAGACAGGGTCCTACGAGCAGTACTTC	CASSPETGSYEQYF
-	-	TRBJ1-1	TRBV4-3	TGCGCCAGCAGCCAAGACATATACGGCACCATGAACACTGAAGCTTTCTTT	CASSQDIYGTMNTEAFF
-	TRBD1	TRBJ2-5	TRBV7-2	TGTGCCAGCAGCTTCTCCGGGACAGGGAGAGGAGAGACCCAGTACTTC	CASSFSGTGRGETQYF
-	TRBD1	TRBJ1-3	TRBV19	TGTGCCAGTAGTGGGAGGACAGGGCGTTCTGGAAACACCATATATTTT	CASSGRTGRSGNTIYF
-	TRBD1	TRBJ1-1	TRBV5-1	TGCGCCAGCAGCTTGGGAGACAGGGCCCCTGAAGCTTTCTTT	CASSLGDRAPEAFF
-	-	TRBJ2-5	TRBV6-1	TGTGCCAGCAGTGAACGCCTGGGTTGGGCGGGCCAAGAGACCCAGTACTTC	CASSERLGWAGQETQYF
-	-	TRBJ1-1	TRBV11-3	TGTGCCAGCAGCACGGACAGAGCTGGAAGAGCTTTCTTT	CASSTDRAGRAFF
-	-	TRBJ1-3	TRBV5-1	TGCGCCAGCAGCTTGGGTGGGGTTCGCTCTGGAAACACCATATATTTT	CASSLGGVRSGNTIYF
-	TRBD1	TRBJ1-1	TRBV19	TGTGCCAGTAGTACAGACAGGGGGAACACTGAAGCTTTCTTT	CASSTDRGNTEAFF
-	-	TRBJ1-4	TRBV25-1	TGTGCCAGCAGTGTCAGGGGCGGATGGGAAAAACTGTTTTTT	CASSVRGGWEKLFF
-	-	TRBJ1-5	TRBV9	TGTGCCAGCAGCGGAATTGTACAGGTCAGGAATCAGCCCCAGCATTTT	CASSGIVQVRNQPQHF
-	-	TRBJ1-2	TRBV5-1	TGCGCCAGCAGCCCTCGAGACAGTCGGGGCTACACCTTC	CASSPRDSRGYTF
-	-	TRBJ2-3	TRBV3-1/TRBV3-2	TGTGCCAGCAGCCAAAACCCGGGACGCAGCACAGATACGCAGTATTTT	CASSQNPGRSTDTQYF
-	TRBD2	TRBJ2-4	TRBV18	TGTGCCAGCTCACCTACTAATGCGGGGGGGACGACTCTAGCCAAAAACATTCAGTACTTC	CASSPTNAGGTTLAKNIQYF
-	TRBD1	TRBJ2-7	TRBV2	TGTGCCAGCATGACGGGACAGGGATCCTACGAGCAGTACTTC	CASMTGQGSYEQYF
-	-	TRBJ1-1	TRBV3-1/TRBV3-2	TGTGCCAGCAGCCCTCGTGGGGTAAGGACTTTCTTT	CASSPRGVRTFF
-	-	TRBJ1-6	TRBV5-6	TGTGCCAGCAGCCTGTCAGGGGCGTCGCGGTCACCCCTCCACTTT	CASSLSGASRSPLHF
-	-	TRBJ2-2	TRBV13	TGTGCCAGCAACCTCCGGAACACCGGGGAGCTGTTTTTT	CASNLRNTGELFF
-	-	TRBJ1-1	TRBV12-3/TRBV12-4	TGTGCCAGCAGTTTTCCCTCTGGGCTGGCTTTCTTT	CASSFPSGLAFF
-	-	TRBJ1-5	TRBV3-1/TRBV3-2	TGTGCCAGCAGCCAAGGGTCCTGGCCCCAGCATTTT	CASSQGSWPQHF
-	-	TRBJ2-2	TRBV6-6	TGTGCCAGCAGTTATAACACCGGGGAGCTGTTTTTT	CASSYNTGELFF
-	TRBD2	TRBJ2-7	TRBV18	TGTGCCAGCTCACGGACTCGGACTAGCTCGGAGTACGAGCAGTACTTC	CASSRTRTSSEYEQYF
-	-	TRBJ1-2	TRBV6-5	TGTGCCAGCAGTATCCGGGACGGTTATTATGGCTACACCTTC	CASSIRDGYYGYTF
-	-	TRBJ2-3	TRBV18	TGTGCCAGCTCATTATCCTCGAGCACAGATACGCAGTATTTT	CASSLSSSTDTQYF
-	-	TRBJ2-4	TRBV14	TGTGCCAGCAGCCAAGATGCTACCAAAAACATTCAGTACTTC	CASSQDATKNIQYF
-	-	TRBJ2-1	TRBV2	TGTGCCAGCAGTGAGGTGAATGAGCAGTTCTTC	CASSEVNEQFF
-	-	TRBJ2-7	TRBV6-4	TGTGCCAGCAGTGACTCGAGGGGGGCCAGTGGGGGCAATAATAACTACGAGCAGTACTTC	CASSDSRGASGGNNNYEQYF
-	-	TRBJ1-5	TRBV2	TGTGCCAGCAGTGGTAGGATTAAACGCGGCAGTCAGCCCCAGCATTTT	CASSGRIKRGSQPQHF
-	-	TRBJ2-2	TRBV19	TGTGCCAGTTCCCCAGGCAGGGGCGGGGACACCGGGGAGCTGTTTTTT	CASSPGRGGDTGELFF
-	TRBD1	TRBJ2-7	TRBV7-9	TGTGCCAGCAGCCCGAACTTGGGGCAGGGGGATCCCTACGAGCAGTACTTC	CASSPNLGQGDPYEQYF
-	-	TRBJ2-3	TRBV24-1	TGTGCCACCAGTGAGCGCTTTAGGGTGACGCAGTATTTT	CATSERFRVTQYF
-	-	TRBJ1-2	TRBV19	TGTGCCAGTAGTATATCGATCTGGGGTGGCTACACCTTC	CASSISIWGGYTF
few	-	TRBJ2-1	TRBV5-4	TGTGCCAGCAGCTTGGTTCCTAGCCAAGGCCTTAATGAGCAGTTCTTC	CASSLVPSQGLNEQFF
-	-	TRBJ2-5	TRBV6-5	TGTGCCAGCAGTTACTCATCCGGGATCGGAGAGACCCAGTACTTC	CASSYSSGIGETQYF
-	TRBD1	TRBJ1-5	TRBV19	TGTGCCAGTAGTCCCCTATCCCCAGGGGGTCAGCCCCAGCATTTT	CASSPLSPGGQPQHF
-	TRBD1	TRBJ1-1	TRBV7-9	TGTGCCACGCGGGACAGGTCGAACACTGAAGCTTTCTTT	CATRDRSNTEAFF
-	-	TRBJ1-2	TRBV7-2	TGTGCCAGCAGCTTAGGCAGAACCTATGGCTACACCTTC	CASSLGRTYGYTF
-	TRBD1	TRBJ1-3	TRBV7-2	TGTGCCAGCAGCATGACAGGGGGCGCTTCTGGAAACACCATATATTTT	CASSMTGGASGNTIYF
-	-	TRBJ1-5	TRBV15	TGTGCCACCAGCAGATACCCTGAGCCCCAGCATTTT	CATSRYPEPQHF
-	-	TRBJ1-5	TRBV15	TGTGCCACCAGCAGAGAAAGTCAGCCCCAGCATTTT	CATSRESQPQHF
-	-	TRBJ2-2	TRBV27	TGTGCCAGCAGTCTCGGGACCTCCGGCGGGGAGCTGTTTTTT	CASSLGTSGGELFF
-	-	TRBJ2-2	TRBV18	TGTGCCAGCTCACCCCCAAACGGCGGTTCGACCGGGGAGCTGTTTTTT	CASSPPNGGSTGELFF